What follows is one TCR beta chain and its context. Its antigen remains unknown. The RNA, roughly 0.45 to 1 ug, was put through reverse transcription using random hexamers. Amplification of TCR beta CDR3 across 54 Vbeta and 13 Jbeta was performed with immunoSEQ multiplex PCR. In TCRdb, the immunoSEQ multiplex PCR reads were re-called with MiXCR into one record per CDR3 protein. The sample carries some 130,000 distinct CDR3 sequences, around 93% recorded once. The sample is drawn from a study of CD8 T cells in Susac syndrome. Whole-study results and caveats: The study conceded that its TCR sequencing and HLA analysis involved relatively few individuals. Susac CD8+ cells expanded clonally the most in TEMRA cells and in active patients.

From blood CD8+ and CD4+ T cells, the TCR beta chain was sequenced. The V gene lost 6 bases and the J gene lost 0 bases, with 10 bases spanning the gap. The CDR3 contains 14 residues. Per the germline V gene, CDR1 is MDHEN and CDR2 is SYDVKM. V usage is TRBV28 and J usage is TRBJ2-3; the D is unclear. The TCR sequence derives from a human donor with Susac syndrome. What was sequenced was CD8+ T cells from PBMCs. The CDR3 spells CASSSLDSTDTQYF. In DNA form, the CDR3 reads TGTGCCAGCAGCTCCTTGGACAGCACAGATACGCAGTATTTT.